This T cell receptor (beta chain) was obtained from a study of response to subunit inactivated influenza vaccine. Study outcomes and limitations: The authors suggested that every seasonal influenza vaccination recruits few new T cells.

Via MiXCR, TCRdb re-called the RT-PCR reads, giving one row per CDR3 protein. The sample holds 860,000 or so distinct CDR3 sequences; 21% are singletons and the top ten take roughly a tenth. This CDR3 spans 12 amino acids. V was trimmed by 6 bases and J by 3 bases, leaving 11 bases between them. From germline, CDR1 is SQVTM and CDR2 ANQGSEA. Details on this clonotype: What it recognizes is unknown.

The chain recombines TRBV29-1 with TRBJ2-5; D not resolved. Material: PBMCs from blood, obtained 4 to 6 days after vaccination. The origin of this receptor is a man aged 45-65 years who received an inactivated influenza vaccine. The CDR3 DNA reads as TGCAGCGTGGTAACAGCTGAAGAGACCCAGTACTTC. It is translated as CSVVTAEETQYF. Based on the CDR3 plus reference TRBV29-1 and TRBJ2-5, the full variable domain is SAVISQKPSRDICQRGTSLTIQCQVDSQVTMMFWYRQQPGQSLTLIATANQGSEATYESGFVIDKFPISRPNLTFSTLTVSNMSPEDSSIYLCSVVTAEETQYFGPGTRLLVL.